The clone carrying this T cell receptor (beta chain) has a single count. Its target is not known. These donors were members of the approximately 120-subject validation cohort, a group separate from the approximately 670-subject first cohort. This sample is part of a study of cytomegalovirus exposure and HLA in healthy donors. The wider study: Later, an analysis reported that the 120 or so validation repertoires had used the same platform as the approximately 670 first-cohort repertoires. General study findings and limits: Whilst most TCR sequences proved rare, a subset of public TCRs occurred across many donors.

Measured with immunoSEQ multiplex PCR; TCRdb has only the in-frame clones, and not every one. The sample has about 330,000 clones; around 90% are singletons. V lost 0 bases and J 2 bases, leaving 11 bases between the germline ends. This CDR3 is 15 amino acids long. Germline V gene data show CDR1 as SGHRS and CDR2 as YFSETQ. The TCR comes from a woman aged 25-40 years in good health and CMV-seropositive. The chain carries TRBV5-1 and TRBJ1-2, with D tentatively TRBD1 (5 bases). What was sequenced was PBMCs. This CDR3 reads CASSLAGTENYGYTF. In nucleotides, the CDR3 is TGCGCCAGCAGCTTGGCCGGGACGGAAAACTATGGCTACACCTTC. Complete variable domain (other parts from reference TRBV5-1 and TRBJ1-2): KAGVTQTPRYLIKTRGQQVTLSCSPISGHRSVSWYQQTPGQGLQFLFEYFSETQRNKGNFPGRFSGRQFSNSRSEMNVSTLELGDSALYLCASSLAGTENYGYTFGSGTRLTVV.